The 16 T cell receptor beta chains below all came from one sample that was sequenced in a study of blood T cell repertoires in COVID-19. The method was immunoSEQ multiplex PCR; TCRdb's version includes in-frame clones alone and lacks a portion of them. The table includes around 50,000 clones, 89% detected once. Sequenced material: peripheral blood. The source is a human donor in a cohort sampled during active COVID-19.

V usage is TRBV18 and J usage is TRBJ1-1, with D perhaps TRBD1 (6 bases). Germline loops: CDR1 KGHSH, CDR2 LQKENI. The CDR3 extends over 14 amino acids. Trimming stripped 4 bases from V and 1 base from J, with 10 bases between. The chain's CDR3 is CASSQDRKNTEAFF. In DNA form, the CDR3 reads TGTGCCAGCTCACAGGACAGAAAGAACACTGAAGCTTTCTTT.

V usage is TRBV7-2 and J usage is TRBJ2-3; no clear D gene. Trimming removed 1 base at V and 7 bases at J, with 15 bases between. The CDR3 consists of 15 residues. Looked up from germline, CDR1 is SGHTA and CDR2 is FQGNSA. CDR3 coding DNA: TGTGCCAGCAGCTTAGACGCGTTGCTGCGATATACGCAGTATTTT. Amino acid sequence: CASSLDALLRYTQYF. The complete variable domain, with remaining parts taken from reference TRBV7-2 and TRBJ2-3, reads GAGVSQSPSNKVTEKGKDVELRCDPISGHTALYWYRQSLGQGLEFLIYFQGNSAPDKSGLPSDRFSAERTGGSVSTLTIQRTQQEDSAVYLCASSLDALLRYTQYFGPGTRLTVL.

The J gene is TRBJ1-5, the V gene TRBV7-8; D remains ambiguous. With 5 bases removed from V and 3 bases from J, the gap between germline ends came to 11 bases. Germline CDR1 reads SGHVS; CDR2 reads FQNEAQ. The CDR3 loop spans 14 amino acids. The CDR3 loop reads CASSPGRPNQPQHF. The CDR3 DNA reads TGTGCCAGCAGCCCCGGGAGACCCAATCAGCCCCAGCATTTT.

This chain links TRBV18 with TRBJ2-1; D not resolved. There are 15 residues in the CDR3. Trimming took off 1 base at V and 3 bases at J, with 10 bases between the two ends. CDR1 is KGHSH and CDR2 is LQKENI in the germline V gene. CDR3 sequence (DNA): TGTGCCAGCTCACCACTAATAACAAACTACAATGAGCAGTTCTTC. Translating gives CASSPLITNYNEQFF.

The gene calls are TRBV5-4 and TRBJ2-7; 7 bases map to TRBD1. The CDR3 extends over 15 amino acids. The germline V gene has CDR1 SGHNT and CDR2 YYREEE (reference sequence). V lost 4 bases and J lost 6; bases outside the gene matches: 13. CDR3 amino acids: CASSPYSTGVGEQYF. DNA for the CDR3: TGTGCCAGCAGCCCATACAGCACAGGGGTCGGCGAGCAGTACTTC.

The V call is TRBV7-3, the J call TRBJ2-3; 10 bases align to TRBD1. The germline CDR1 and CDR2 sequences are SGHTA and FQGTGA. The CDR3 is made up of 15 amino acids. The V segment lost 5 bases and the J segment 5 bases; nucleotides outside the gene matches: 7. The CDR3 loop is CASSPGQGLRDTQYF. The CDR3 nucleotides read TGTGCCAGCAGCCCGGGACAGGGGTTAAGAGATACGCAGTATTTT.

The chain links TRBV3-1 (or the pseudogene TRBV3-2) to TRBJ2-7; D may be TRBD1 (5 bases). This CDR3 is built from 12 residues. V was shortened by 5 bases and J by 11 bases, with 16 bases between the two germline ends. From germline, CDR1 is LGHDT and CDR2 YNNKEL (reference sequence). The CDR3 region is CASSAQPGLEYF. DNA of the CDR3: TGTGCCAGCAGCGCACAGCCAGGGTTGGAGTACTTC.

The genes are TRBV7-9 and TRBJ2-3; TRBD1 matches at 10 bases. The CDR3 loop spans 16 amino acids. The germline gives CDR1 SEHNR, CDR2 FQNEAQ (reference sequence). J was trimmed by 5 bases and V by 5 bases; bases with no gene match: 10. The CDR3 sequence is CASSIRQGASRDTQYF. The CDR3 DNA is TGTGCCAGCAGCATACGACAGGGGGCGTCTAGAGATACGCAGTATTTT.

This clone occurred once. The chain carries TRBV10-3 and TRBJ2-1; TRBD2 might be the D (6 bases). V was cut by 6 bases and J by 5 bases, with 11 bases left in between. Germline CDR1 ENHRY, CDR2 SYGVKD. The CDR3 sequence is 13 residues long. CDR3 residues: CAISGSSDNEQFF. In DNA form, the CDR3 reads TGTGCCATCAGCGGGAGCAGCGACAATGAGCAGTTCTTC.

This clone was observed a few times. This chain uses TRBV4-1 with TRBJ1-2, with 9 bases matching TRBD1. J was trimmed by 5 bases and V by 1 base; bases with no gene match: 8. Germline V gives CDR1 MGHRA, CDR2 YSYEKL. The CDR3 spans 16 residues. The CDR3, as DNA: TGCGCCAGCAGCCAAGCGGGGGGACAGGGCGGATATGGCTACACCTTC. Its translation: CASSQAGGQGGYGYTF.

The chain has TRBV23-1 and TRBJ1-6, with a tentative D call TRBD1 (5 bases). TRBV23-1 is an ORF for which the function is uncertain. The CDR3 is 20 amino acids. V was pared by 10 bases and J by 0 bases, with 28 bases between. The CDR3 loop reads CAIRLFDRVAESSYNSPLHF. CDR3 in DNA: TGCGCCATCCGTTTATTCGACAGAGTGGCGGAGAGCTCCTATAATTCACCCCTCCACTTT.

The chain links TRBV5-1 to TRBJ1-2; D might be TRBD1 (5 bases). The germline CDR1 and CDR2 sequences are SGHRS and YFSETQ. With 4 bases removed from V and 3 bases from J, the gap between germline ends came to 16 bases. CDR3 length equals 15 residues. DNA for the CDR3: TGCGCCAGCAGCGTGACAGCCGGGGGGGACTATGGCTACACCTTC. Translated: CASSVTAGGDYGYTF.

This chain links TRBV4-2 with TRBJ2-7; tentatively, D is TRBD1 (6 bases). There are 15 residues in the CDR3. Trimming removed 0 bases at V and 3 bases at J, with 12 bases between. Looked up from germline, CDR1 is LGHNA and CDR2 is YNFKEQ. CDR3 sequence reads: CASSQEGTNHYEQYF. DNA of the CDR3: TGTGCCAGCAGCCAAGAAGGGACAAACCACTACGAGCAGTACTTC.

This clone turned up a few times. The chain carries TRBV27 and TRBJ1-2, with 11 bases identical to TRBD1. The ends lost 5 bases at V and 1 base at J; junction bases unmatched: 6. CDR3 length: 16 amino acids. Germline V gene lookup returns CDR1 MNHEY and CDR2 SMNVEV (reference sequence). The CDR3 reads CASSPGQGVINYGYTF. CDR3 nucleotide sequence: TGTGCCAGCAGTCCGGGACAGGGGGTTATTAACTATGGCTACACCTTC.

This chain joins TRBV9 and TRBJ1-5; no firm D call. The CDR3 sequence is 10 residues long. Germline CDR1 reads SGDLS; CDR2 reads YYNGEE. Between the trimmed V and J ends, which lost 3 bases and 14 bases, there was a span of 9 bases. The chain's CDR3 is CASSAPREHF. The CDR3 coding sequence is TGTGCCAGCAGCGCGCCGAGAGAGCATTTT.

The rearrangement uses TRBV30 and TRBJ2-1; D might be TRBD1 (6 bases). Germline values: CDR1 GTSNPN, CDR2 SVGIG (reference sequence). The CDR3 covers 14 residues. The germline V and J ends were trimmed by 0 bases and 10 bases, with 16 bases remaining between them. The CDR3 nucleotides are TGTGCCTGGAGTGTACTCGTTTCGGACAGCGAGCAGTTCTTC. Its translation: CAWSVLVSDSEQFF.